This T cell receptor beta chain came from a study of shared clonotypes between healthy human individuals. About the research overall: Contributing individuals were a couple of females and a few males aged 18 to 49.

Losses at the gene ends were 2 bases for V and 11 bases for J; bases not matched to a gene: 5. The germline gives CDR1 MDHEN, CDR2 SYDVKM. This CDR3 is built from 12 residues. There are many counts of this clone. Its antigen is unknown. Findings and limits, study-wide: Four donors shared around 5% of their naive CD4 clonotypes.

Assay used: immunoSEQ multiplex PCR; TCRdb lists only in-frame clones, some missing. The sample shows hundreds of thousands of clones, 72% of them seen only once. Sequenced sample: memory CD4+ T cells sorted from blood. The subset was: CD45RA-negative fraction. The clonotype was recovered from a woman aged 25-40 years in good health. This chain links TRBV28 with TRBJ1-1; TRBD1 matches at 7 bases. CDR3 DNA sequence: TGTGCCAGCAGTTTACCGACAGGGAGGGCTTTCTTT. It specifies CASSLPTGRAFF.